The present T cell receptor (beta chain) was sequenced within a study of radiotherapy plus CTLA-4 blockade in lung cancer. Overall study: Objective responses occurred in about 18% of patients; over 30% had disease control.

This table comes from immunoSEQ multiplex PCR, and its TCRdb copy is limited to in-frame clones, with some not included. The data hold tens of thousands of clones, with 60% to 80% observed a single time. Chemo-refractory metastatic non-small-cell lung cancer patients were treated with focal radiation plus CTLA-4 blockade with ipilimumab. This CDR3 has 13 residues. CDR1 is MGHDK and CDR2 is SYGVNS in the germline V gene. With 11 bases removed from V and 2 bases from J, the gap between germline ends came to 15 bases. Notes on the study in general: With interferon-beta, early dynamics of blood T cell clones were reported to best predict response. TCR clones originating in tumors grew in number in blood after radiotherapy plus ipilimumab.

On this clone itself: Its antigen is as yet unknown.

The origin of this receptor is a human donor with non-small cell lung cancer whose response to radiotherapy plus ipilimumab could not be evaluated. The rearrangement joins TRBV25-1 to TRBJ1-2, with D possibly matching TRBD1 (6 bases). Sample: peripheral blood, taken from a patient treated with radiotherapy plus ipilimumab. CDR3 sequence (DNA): TGTGCCCATGGACAGAACTTCAACTATGGCTACACCTTC. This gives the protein CAHGQNFNYGYTF.